The 7 T cell receptor beta chains reported below all come from one sample, sequenced in a study of blood T cell repertoires in COVID-19. Method: immunoSEQ multiplex PCR; TCRdb's copy keeps in-frame clones and lacks some. The data show about 100,000 clones, with over 75% seen just once and roughly 13% held by the top ten. The sample was peripheral blood. These receptors were collected from a human donor in a cohort sampled during active COVID-19.

This CDR3 is CASSPPLSSGNTIYF. The CDR3, as DNA: TGTGCCAGCTCACCACCGTTGAGCTCTGGAAACACCATATATTTT. J is TRBJ1-3 and V is TRBV18; no clear D gene. Germline V lookup: CDR1 KGHSH, CDR2 LQKENI. Trimming stripped 0 bases from V and 0 bases from J, with 6 bases between. This CDR3 spans 15 amino acids.

The chain has TRBV2 and TRBJ1-1; 8 positions match TRBD1. CDR1 SNHLY and CDR2 FYNNEI come from the germline V gene. The CDR3 length is 14 residues. The trim removed 5 bases at V and 1 base at J, leaving 3 bases unmatched. CDR3 nucleotide sequence: TGTGCCAGCAGTTCTACAGGGGGGAACACTGAAGCTTTCTTT. The encoded protein is CASSSTGGNTEAFF.

The chain links TRBV7-8 to TRBJ2-7; 10 bases align to TRBD2. CDR3 size: 14 residues. After removal of 4 bases from V and 7 bases from J, the junction contained 7 bases not matched to a gene. CDR1 is SGHVS and CDR2 is FQNEAQ in the germline V gene. The CDR3 spells CASSSSGGAWEQYF. The DNA of the CDR3 is TGTGCCAGCAGCTCAAGCGGGGGGGCCTGGGAGCAGTACTTC. The full variable domain, completed using reference TRBV7-8 and TRBJ2-7, is GAGVSQSPRYKVAKRGQDVALRCDPISGHVSLFWYQQALGQGPEFLTYFQNEAQLDKSGLPSDRFFAERPEGSVSTLKIQRTQQEDSAVYLCASSSSGGAWEQYFGPGTRLTVT.

The rearrangement links TRBV19 to TRBJ2-3; TRBD1 is a possible D gene (6 bases). The CDR3 extends over 13 amino acids. Per the germline V gene, CDR1 is LNHDA and CDR2 is SQIVND (reference sequence). Trimming cost V 7 bases and J 2 bases, with 10 bases left between them. The CDR3 nucleotides read TGTGCCAGTACAGGGGTGGACACAGATACGCAGTATTTT. It translates to CASTGVDTDTQYF.

This chain connects TRBV3-1 (or the pseudogene TRBV3-2) to TRBJ2-2; D is unclear. Germline assignment: CDR1 LGHDT and CDR2 YNNKEL (reference sequence). V lost 3 bases and J 5 bases, leaving 7 bases between the germline ends. The CDR3 is 13 amino acids. CDR3 coding DNA: TGTGCCAGCAGCCAGAGTCGGACCGGGGAGCTGTTTTTT. Protein product: CASSQSRTGELFF.

This clone is a singleton in its sample. The chain links TRBV3-1 (or the pseudogene TRBV3-2) to TRBJ1-6; 7 bases fit TRBD1. The CDR3 length is 16 residues. The germline V gene has CDR1 LGHDT and CDR2 YNNKEL (reference sequence). Trimming at V came to 3 bases and at J to 6 bases, leaving 8 bases not matched to a gene. The CDR3 DNA follows: TGTGCCAGCAGCCAGCCCCAGGGGGTTGGTAATTCACCCCTCCACTTT. Translation: CASSQPQGVGNSPLHF.

The rearrangement uses TRBV4-1 and TRBJ2-7, with D unresolved. CDR3 length: 14 residues. Looked up from germline, CDR1 is MGHRA and CDR2 is YSYEKL. V was pared by 0 bases and J by 0 bases, with 6 bases between. In DNA, the CDR3 is TGCGCCAGCAGCCAAGACCTAGGCTCCTACGAGCAGTACTTC. Encoded protein: CASSQDLGSYEQYF.